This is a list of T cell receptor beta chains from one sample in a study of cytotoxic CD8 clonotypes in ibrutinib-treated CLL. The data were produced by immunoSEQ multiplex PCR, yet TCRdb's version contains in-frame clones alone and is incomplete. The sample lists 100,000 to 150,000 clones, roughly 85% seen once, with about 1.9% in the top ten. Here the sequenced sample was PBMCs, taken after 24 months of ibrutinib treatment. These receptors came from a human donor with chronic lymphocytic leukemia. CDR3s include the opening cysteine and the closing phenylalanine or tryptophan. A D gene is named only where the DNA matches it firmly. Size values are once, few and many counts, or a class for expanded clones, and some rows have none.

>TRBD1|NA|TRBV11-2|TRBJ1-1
CASRLLTGGEAFF
TGTGCCAGCAGACTTCTGACAGGGGGCGAAGCTTTCTTT
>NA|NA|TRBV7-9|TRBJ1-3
CASSIQVNSGNTIYF
TGTGCCAGCAGCATACAGGTGAACTCTGGAAACACCATATATTTT
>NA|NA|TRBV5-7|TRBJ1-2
CASSSPRDRLYCYGYTF
TGTGCCAGCAGCTCCCCCCGGGACCGTCTTTATTGCTATGGCTACACCTTC
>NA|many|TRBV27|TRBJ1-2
CASSPADSNSDYGYTF
TGTGCCAGCAGTCCAGCAGACAGTAACAGCGACTATGGCTACACCTTC
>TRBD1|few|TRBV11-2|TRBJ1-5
CASSLAGGQPQHF
TGTGCCAGCAGCTTGGCAGGGGGACAGCCCCAGCATTTT
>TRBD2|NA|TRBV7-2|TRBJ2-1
CASSPRTSDYNEQFF
TGTGCCAGCAGCCCCCGGACTAGCGACTACAATGAGCAGTTCTTC
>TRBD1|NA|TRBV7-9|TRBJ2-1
CASSLYAAGGGNEQFF
TGTGCCAGCAGCTTATACGCGGCAGGGGGCGGAAATGAGCAGTTCTTC
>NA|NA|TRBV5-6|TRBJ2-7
CASSLVGGFEQYF
TGTGCCAGCAGCCTGGTGGGGGGCTTCGAGCAGTACTTC
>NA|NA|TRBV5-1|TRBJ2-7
CASSSPDVYEQYF
TGCGCCAGCAGCTCGCCGGACGTCTACGAGCAGTACTTC
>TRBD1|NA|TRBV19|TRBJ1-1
CASSAGDRVVEAFF
TGTGCCAGTAGTGCCGGGGACAGGGTGGTGGAAGCTTTCTTT
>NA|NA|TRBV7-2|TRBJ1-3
CASSLAPRRGNTIYF
TGTGCCAGCAGCTTAGCGCCCCGGAGAGGAAACACCATATATTTT
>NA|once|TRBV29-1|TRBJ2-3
CSVVQGGGDTQYF
TGCAGCGTTGTGCAGGGGGGTGGAGATACGCAGTATTTT
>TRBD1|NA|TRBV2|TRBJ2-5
CASRGQGLGQETQYF
TGTGCCAGCAGAGGACAGGGTCTCGGACAAGAGACCCAGTACTTC
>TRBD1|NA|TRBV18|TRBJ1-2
CASSSTGVGYTF
TGTGCCAGCTCATCGACAGGGGTTGGCTACACCTTC
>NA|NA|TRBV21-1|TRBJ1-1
CASSLNHGGRMAANTEAFF
TGTGCCAGCAGCCTCAACCATGGGGGGCGGATGGCTGCGAACACTGAAGCTTTCTTT
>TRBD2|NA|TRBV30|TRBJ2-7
CAWSSGLLAGRGYEQYF
TGTGCCTGGAGCTCGGGGCTTCTAGCGGGGAGAGGCTACGAGCAGTACTTC
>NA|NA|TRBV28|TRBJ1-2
CASSPGSEGRVRGYTF
TGTGCCAGCAGTCCAGGCTCCGAGGGGAGGGTACGCGGCTACACCTTC
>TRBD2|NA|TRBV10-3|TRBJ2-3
CAISEPISGSTDTQYF
TGTGCCATCAGTGAGCCGATTAGCGGGAGCACAGATACGCAGTATTTT
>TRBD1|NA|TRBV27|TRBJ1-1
CASSFRRGQGQVVNTEAFF
TGTGCCAGCAGTTTTAGGAGAGGACAGGGGCAGGTAGTGAACACTGAAGCTTTCTTT
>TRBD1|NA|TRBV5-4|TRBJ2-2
CASSTRDRGPGELFF
TGTGCCAGCAGCACTCGGGACAGGGGTCCCGGGGAGCTGTTTTTT
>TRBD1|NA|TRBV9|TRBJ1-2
CASSLRTGGTYGYTF
TGTGCCAGCAGCCTGCGGACAGGGGGGACTTATGGCTACACCTTC
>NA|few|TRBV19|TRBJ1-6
CASSIGPGGNNSPLHF
TGTGCCAGTAGTATAGGCCCGGGAGGAAATAATTCACCCCTCCACTTT
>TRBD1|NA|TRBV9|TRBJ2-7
CASSEREDRDEQYF
TGTGCCAGCAGCGAGAGGGAGGACAGGGACGAGCAGTACTTC
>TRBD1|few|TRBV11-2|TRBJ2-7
CASSHYRGQNEQYF
TGTGCCAGCAGCCACTACAGGGGGCAAAACGAGCAGTACTTC
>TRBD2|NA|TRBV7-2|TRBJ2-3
CASSFDSGSNTQYF
TGTGCCAGCAGCTTTGATAGCGGGTCGAATACGCAGTATTTT
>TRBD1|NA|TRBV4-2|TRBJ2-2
CASSQEGTANTGELFF
TGTGCCAGCAGCCAAGAAGGGACAGCCAACACCGGGGAGCTGTTTTTT
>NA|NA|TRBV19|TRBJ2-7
CASSIGTGPYEQYF
TGTGCCAGTAGTATCGGGACCGGACCTTACGAGCAGTACTTC
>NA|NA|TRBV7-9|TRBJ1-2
CASSPGQNPIYGYTF
TGTGCCAGCAGCCCCGGACAGAATCCGATCTATGGCTACACCTTC
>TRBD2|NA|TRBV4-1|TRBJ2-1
CASSQAGGGYNEQFF
TGCGCCAGCAGCCAAGCGGGAGGAGGGTACAATGAGCAGTTCTTC
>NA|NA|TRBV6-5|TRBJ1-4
CASSLRGEKLFF
TGTGCCAGCAGCTTGAGAGGAGAAAAACTGTTTTTT
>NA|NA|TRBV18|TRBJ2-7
CASSPLGLYEQYF
TGTGCCAGCTCACCACTAGGACTCTACGAGCAGTACTTC
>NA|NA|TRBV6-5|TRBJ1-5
CASGGPQHF
TGTGCCAGCGGGGGGCCCCAGCATTTT
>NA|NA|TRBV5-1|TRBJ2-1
CASSQDIYNEQFF
TGCGCCAGCAGCCAGGACATCTACAATGAGCAGTTCTTC
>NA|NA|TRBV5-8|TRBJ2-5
CASSHRAGETQYF
TGTGCCAGCAGCCACAGGGCGGGGGAGACCCAGTACTTC
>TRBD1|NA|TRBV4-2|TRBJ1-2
CASSSLPGQGEDRGYTF
TGTGCCAGCAGCTCACTTCCGGGACAGGGGGAGGACCGTGGCTACACCTTC
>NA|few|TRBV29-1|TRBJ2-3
CSVLPGGPADTQYF
TGCAGCGTCCTCCCCGGGGGCCCTGCGGATACGCAGTATTTT
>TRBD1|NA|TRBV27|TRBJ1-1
CASRYSTGAMNTEAFF
TGTGCCAGCAGATATTCGACAGGGGCCATGAACACTGAAGCTTTCTTT
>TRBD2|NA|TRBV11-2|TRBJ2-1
CASSLQISGGSYNEQFF
TGTGCCAGCAGCTTACAGATTAGCGGGGGCTCCTACAATGAGCAGTTCTTC
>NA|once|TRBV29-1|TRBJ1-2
CSVDIRGQGYGYTF
TGCAGCGTTGACATCCGCGGGCAGGGCTATGGCTACACCTTC
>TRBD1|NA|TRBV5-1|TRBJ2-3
CASSLGQGITDTQYF
TGCGCCAGCAGTTTGGGACAGGGGATAACAGATACGCAGTATTTT
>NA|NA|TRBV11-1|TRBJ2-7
CASSRPLTYEQYF
TGTGCCAGCAGCCGGCCTTTAACCTACGAGCAGTACTTC
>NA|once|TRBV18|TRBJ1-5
CASSLNGGILSNQPQHF
TGTGCCAGCTCACTTAACGGTGGGATACTGAGCAATCAGCCCCAGCATTTT
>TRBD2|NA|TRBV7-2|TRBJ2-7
CASRTSGPYEQYF
TGTGCCAGCAGGACTAGCGGGCCTTACGAGCAGTACTTC
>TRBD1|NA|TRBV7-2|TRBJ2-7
CASSLVGRGYTYEQYF
TGTGCCAGCAGCTTAGTAGGCAGGGGGTATACCTACGAGCAGTACTTC
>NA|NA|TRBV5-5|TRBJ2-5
CASSSAGQGRETQYF
TGTGCCAGCAGCAGCGCGGGGCAGGGAAGAGAGACCCAGTACTTC
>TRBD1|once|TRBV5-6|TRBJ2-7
CASSRQDRVRYEQYF
TGTGCCAGCAGCCGGCAGGACAGGGTTCGGTACGAGCAGTACTTC